A selection of T cell receptor beta chains follows, all from one sample in a study of CD8+CD57+ T cells in acquired aplastic anemia. One entry per CDR3 protein results from TCRdb running MiXCR on the reads. The repertoire holds 150,000 to 200,000 distinct CDR3 sequences, over 60% seen once, with 40% to 55% in the top ten. Sequenced material: sorted CD4+, CD8+, or CD8+CD57+ T cells (not recorded which) from PBMCs. Source of these receptors: a human donor with severe aplastic anemia or a healthy control (not recorded which). Each CDR3 is given with its conserved first and last residue. The D gene is left open where the match is weak. Part of the rows lack a size; the others show once, few, many or a class for expanded clones.

j_gene	v_gene	d_gene	abundance	len	CDR3nt	CDR3aa
TRBJ2-5	TRBV11-2	NA	NA	13	TGTGCCAGCAGTCGACAGCTACAAGAGACCCAGTACTTC	CASSRQLQETQYF
TRBJ1-1	TRBV19	NA	NA	13	TGTGCCAGTAAAGGAGGGTTGAACACTGAAGCTTTCTTT	CASKGGLNTEAFF
TRBJ2-7	TRBV7-3	NA	NA	14	TGTGCCAGCAGCCTATTTGGGTCGAGGGACGAGCAGTACTTC	CASSLFGSRDEQYF
TRBJ2-7	TRBV7-2	NA	once	13	TGTGCCAGCAGCTTAGAGGGGAATTACGAGCAGTACTTC	CASSLEGNYEQYF
TRBJ2-1	TRBV29-1	NA	NA	12	TGCAGCGTTGCCCCAGACTACAATGAGCAGTTCTTC	CSVAPDYNEQFF
TRBJ2-1	TRBV12-3/TRBV12-4	TRBD2	NA	16	TGTACCAGCAGTTTCGCGGGGGACTTCTCCTGCAATGAGCAGTTCTTC	CTSSFAGDFSCNEQFF
TRBJ2-2	TRBV7-9	TRBD2	once	14	TGTGCCAGCAGGACTAGCGGCATCACCGGGGAGCTGTTTTTT	CASRTSGITGELFF
TRBJ1-5	TRBV19	NA	NA	12	TGTGCCAGCACCCGGGGGAATCAGCCCCAGCATTTT	CASTRGNQPQHF
TRBJ2-7	TRBV2	NA	many	15	TGTGCCAGCAGTGAAGGGTCCGGGATTCCCTACGAGCAGTACTTC	CASSEGSGIPYEQYF
TRBJ2-7	TRBV10-3	NA	once	11	TGTGCCACCCGCAGGGGCTACGAGCAGTACTTC	CATRRGYEQYF
TRBJ2-1	TRBV7-9	NA	many	15	TGTGCCAGCAGCCCCGGGACTTCAACAATGAATGAGCAGTTCTTC	CASSPGTSTMNEQFF
TRBJ1-1	TRBV7-9	TRBD1	many	15	TGTGCCAGCAGCCCTCCGACAGGGAAGAACACTGAAGCTTTCTTT	CASSPPTGKNTEAFF
TRBJ1-2	TRBV10-3	NA	NA	14	TGTGCCATCAGTGCGCGGGGGGCAGCGGATGGCTACACCTTC	CAISARGAADGYTF
TRBJ2-7	TRBV19	NA	many	14	TGTGCCAGTAGGGGCGGGACAGATCCCTACGAGCAGTACTTC	CASRGGTDPYEQYF
TRBJ2-5	TRBV9	TRBD2	NA	17	TGTGCCAGCAGCATCGGGACTAGCGGGGGAATCCAAGAGACCCAGTACTTC	CASSIGTSGGIQETQYF
TRBJ2-2	TRBV7-6	NA	NA	13	TGTGCCAGCAGCCCCACAGGGCTCGGGGAGCTGTTTTTT	CASSPTGLGELFF
TRBJ1-5	TRBV19	NA	NA	14	TGTGCCAGTAGCAGAGGGGACACACTTCAGCCCCAGCATTTT	CASSRGDTLQPQHF
TRBJ2-1	TRBV10-3	NA	once	15	TGTGCTAGAGATAGGGAAGGGGGAACTTACAATGAGCAGTTCTTC	CARDREGGTYNEQFF
TRBJ2-1	TRBV10-3	TRBD1	NA	13	TGTGCCACCCGACAGGGGGCAACTAATGAGCAGTTCTTC	CATRQGATNEQFF
TRBJ1-2	TRBV6-4	NA	many	12	TGTGCCAGCAGTCCACAGGGATCTGGCTACACCTTC	CASSPQGSGYTF
TRBJ1-5	TRBV20-1	TRBD1	many	13	TGCAGTGCTAGGCAAGGGGGCGATCAGCCCCAGCATTTT	CSARQGGDQPQHF
TRBJ2-7	TRBV12-3/TRBV12-4	TRBD2	many	13	TGTGCCAGCAGTTTTGGGGGGGGCTACGAGCAGTACTTC	CASSFGGGYEQYF
TRBJ1-1	TRBV24-1	NA	NA	15	TGTGCCACCAGTGATCCAGGGCAGGGCGGTACTGAAGCTTTCTTT	CATSDPGQGGTEAFF
TRBJ2-1	TRBV10-3	NA	NA	15	TGTGCCATCAGTGGGGGAGAGGTCGGGGACAATGAGCAGTTCTTC	CAISGGEVGDNEQFF
TRBJ1-1	TRBV9	TRBD1	many	15	TGTGCCAGCAGCGTAGGGACAGGGGCCGGCACTGAAGCTTTCTTT	CASSVGTGAGTEAFF
TRBJ1-2	TRBV29-1	NA	many	16	TGCAGCGTTACCAGTGGACAGCCCCATCCAAACTATGGCTACACCTTC	CSVTSGQPHPNYGYTF
TRBJ1-1	TRBV2	TRBD1	few	14	TGTGCCAGCAGGGGACAGTACCAGAACACTGAAGCTTTCTTT	CASRGQYQNTEAFF
TRBJ1-4	TRBV24-1	TRBD1	NA	16	TGTGCCACCAGTGATCCCCGCGGACAGGGTTTTGAAAAACTGTTTTTT	CATSDPRGQGFEKLFF
TRBJ2-1	TRBV7-6	TRBD2	NA	16	TGTGCCAGCAGCTTAGAAGGCGGGAGCTCCTACAATGAGCAGTTCTTC	CASSLEGGSSYNEQFF
TRBJ1-2	TRBV20-1	NA	few	15	TGCAGTGCTAGCAATACAGGGATTCTTGCCTATGGCTACACCTTC	CSASNTGILAYGYTF
TRBJ2-5	TRBV7-6	TRBD1	few	16	TGTGCCAGCAGCTTAGCAGTAGGGGACAGGGGGGAGACCCAGTACTTC	CASSLAVGDRGETQYF
TRBJ1-1	TRBV15	NA	NA	14	TGTGCCACCAGCAAGCCAGACAGAGGAAGAGAAGCTTTCTTT	CATSKPDRGREAFF
TRBJ2-2	TRBV10-3	NA	few	11	TGTGCCATCATGGACACCGGGGAGCTGTTTTTT	CAIMDTGELFF
TRBJ2-7	TRBV7-2	NA	NA	15	TGTGCCAGCGAGGGGGGGCGGGAGAGCTCCTACGAGCAGTACTTC	CASEGGRESSYEQYF
TRBJ2-7	TRBV20-1	TRBD2	NA	12	TGCAGTGCTAGCCGGGAGGGTGACGAGCAGTACTTC	CSASREGDEQYF
TRBJ2-7	TRBV15	TRBD1	NA	17	TGTGCCACCAGCAGAGATCCCAGACAGGGGGGACGCTACGAGCAGTACTTC	CATSRDPRQGGRYEQYF
TRBJ2-7	TRBV2	TRBD1	NA	14	TGTGCCAGCAATCGAGACAGGGGTCCCTACGAGCAGTACTTC	CASNRDRGPYEQYF
TRBJ2-7	TRBV6-6	NA	many	14	TGTGCCAGCAGTTATGGGTTTGAGGCCTACGAGCAGTACTTC	CASSYGFEAYEQYF
TRBJ1-2	TRBV7-9	TRBD1	many	15	TGTGCCAGCAGCCATTTGGGACAGGGGGGCTATGGCTACACCTTC	CASSHLGQGGYGYTF
TRBJ2-7	TRBV5-4	TRBD2	once	15	TGTGCCAGCAGCTTTCTAGCGGGAAATGAACGCGAGCAGTACTTC	CASSFLAGNEREQYF
TRBJ2-2	TRBV7-2	NA	NA	13	TGTGCCAGCAGCTTAGGCTCCCACGGGGAGCTGTTTTTT	CASSLGSHGELFF
TRBJ1-1	TRBV7-9	NA	NA	15	TGTGCCAGCAGCTTATCCCTGGGACGGGACACTGAAGCTTTCTTT	CASSLSLGRDTEAFF
TRBJ2-3	TRBV9	TRBD2	once	17	TGTGCCAGCAGCCAAAACTCCCCCGGGACTATCACAGATACGCAGTATTTT	CASSQNSPGTITDTQYF
TRBJ2-3	TRBV7-8	NA	NA	11	TGCGCCAGCAGCAATAGGGATACGCAGTATTTT	CASSNRDTQYF
TRBJ2-1	TRBV30	TRBD2	NA	13	TGTGCCTGGAGTGTGGGGGGGTACAATGAGCAGTTCTTC	CAWSVGGYNEQFF
TRBJ2-1	TRBV5-1	NA	many	15	TGCGCCAGCAGCTACCGGGACAAGTCTAGAGATGAGCAGTTCTTC	CASSYRDKSRDEQFF
TRBJ2-7	TRBV5-6	TRBD2	NA	18	TGTGCCAGCAGCTTGGACGTTCGACGAGGGACTAGCGGGAGGGCCGTCCTATTC	CASSLDVRRGTSGRAVLF
TRBJ2-1	TRBV7-9	NA	once	15	TGTGCCAGCAGAGATAGAAATCCCCGAGGCAGTGAGCAGTTCTTC	CASRDRNPRGSEQFF
TRBJ1-2	TRBV7-2	NA	NA	16	TGTGCCAGCAGCTCCCGGCCACCCGATACTTTCTATGGCTACACCTTC	CASSSRPPDTFYGYTF
TRBJ2-7	TRBV29-1	TRBD1	NA	12	TGCAGCGCAAACAGGGGACCCTACGAGCAGTACTTC	CSANRGPYEQYF
TRBJ2-7	TRBV7-2	TRBD1	once	15	TGTGCCAGCAGTTTGATATCGGGACAGCCCTACGAGCAGTACTTC	CASSLISGQPYEQYF
TRBJ2-2	TRBV2	NA	NA	14	TGTGCCAGCAGTGAAGCGGGAAGCACCGGGGAGCTGTTTTTT	CASSEAGSTGELFF
TRBJ1-1	TRBV19	NA	NA	12	TGTGCCAGTAGTACCGCAGGCACTGAAGCTTTCTTT	CASSTAGTEAFF
TRBJ1-5	TRBV20-1	TRBD1	NA	13	TGCAGTGCTACGCGGGACAGGGGTCAGCCCCAGCATTTT	CSATRDRGQPQHF
TRBJ2-2	TRBV20-1	TRBD1	NA	18	TGCAGTGCCAGCAGCGTAAAGCGGGACAGGGCGAACACCGGGGAGCTGTTTTTT	CSASSVKRDRANTGELFF
TRBJ2-5	TRBV15	NA	NA	15	TGTGCCACCAGCAGAGATGCTAGCGACCAAGAGACCCAGTACTTC	CATSRDASDQETQYF
TRBJ1-2	TRBV7-2	NA	NA	12	TGTGCCAGCAGCTTAGATGCCCTTGGCTACACCTTC	CASSLDALGYTF
TRBJ2-7	TRBV4-2	TRBD1	many	16	TGTGCCAGCAGCCAATCCCAGGAACAGGGGGCCTACGAGCAGTACTTC	CASSQSQEQGAYEQYF